The clone carrying this TCR beta chain has a handful of counts. This sample was included in a study of blood T cell repertoires in COVID-19. Study-level information: COVID-19 samples, acute and convalescent, were from the United States, Italy and Spain. T cells, B-cell-depleted T cells, or PBMCs supplied cDNA or gDNA.

Per the study methods: Nucleated cell number was recorded as an estimate derived from reference gene primer amplification. TCRdb keeps only in-frame clones here, not all; method: immunoSEQ multiplex PCR. For V, J and clone size, that table is used; D and trimming come from the DNA. The data contain more than 70,000 clones, 80% of them singletons. The source is a woman aged 70-85 years with acute or convalescent COVID-19. Input material: peripheral blood.

CDR3 residues: CASSGQGYEQYF. The DNA of the CDR3 is TGTGCCAGCAGCGGACAGGGGTACGAGCAGTACTTC. The rearrangement joins TRBV2 to TRBJ2-7; 9 nucleotides agree with TRBD1. CDR1 SNHLY and CDR2 FYNNEI come from the germline V gene. After removal of 6 bases from V and 4 bases from J, the junction contained 1 base not matched to a gene. This CDR3 has 12 residues.